This is a list of T cell receptor beta chains from one sample in a study of metastatic and nonmetastatic thyroid tumors. TCRdb re-analyzed the PCR reads using MiXCR. The table includes about 16,000 clones, 31% detected once. The sample taken for sequencing was blood. All receptors come from a female donor with papillary thyroid cancer or a benign thyroid nodule (not recorded which). Some clones in this sample may be carry-over from other donors' samples. Both conserved end residues are part of each CDR3. The order of the fields is clone size, V gene, J gene, D gene, CDR3 DNA, CDR3 protein. A D gene is named only where the DNA matches it firmly. Clone size is given for some rows only: seen once, a few or many times, or a class if the clone is expanded.

once,TRBV20-1,TRBJ1-1,TRBD1,TGCAGTGCTTGGATGACAGGGCGACTGAACACTGAAGCTTTCTTT,CSAWMTGRLNTEAFF
few,TRBV25-1,TRBJ1-2,-,TGTGCCAGCAGTCCAGGGACTAACTATGGCTACACCTTC,CASSPGTNYGYTF
many,TRBV5-4,TRBJ2-3,-,TGTGCCAGCAGCTTGGTCTTCTTGACTGGCACAGATACGCAGTATTTT,CASSLVFLTGTDTQYF
-,TRBV7-3,TRBJ2-2,-,TGTGCCAGCAGCTTCGGGACACCGAACACCGGGGAGCTGTTTTTT,CASSFGTPNTGELFF
-,TRBV12-3/TRBV12-4,TRBJ1-1,TRBD1,TGTGCCAGTAGGTCCCAGGCAGGGGGGAGGATTGAAGCTTTCTTT,CASRSQAGGRIEAFF
-,TRBV4-1,TRBJ2-5,TRBD2,TGCGCCAGCAGCCAAGGTGGAATAGCGGGAGCCCAAGAGACCCAGTACTTC,CASSQGGIAGAQETQYF
many,TRBV4-3,TRBJ2-1,TRBD1,TGCGCCAGCAGCCAAGACTCCGGGACAGGTAGCAATGAGCAGTTCTTC,CASSQDSGTGSNEQFF
-,TRBV24-1,TRBJ1-1,-,TGTGCCACCAGTCAGTCCGTGGGGGGGAACACTGAAGCTTTCTTT,CATSQSVGGNTEAFF
few,TRBV6-2/TRBV6-3,TRBJ1-2,TRBD1,TGTGCCAGCAGTTACGGGACAGCCGGTGGCTACACCTTC,CASSYGTAGGYTF
many,TRBV2,TRBJ1-4,TRBD1,TGTGCCAGCAGCGACAGGGCGACTAATGAAAAACTGTTTTTT,CASSDRATNEKLFF
once,TRBV11-2,TRBJ1-6,-,TGTGCCAGCAGCTTATTTACGGGGACCGGGACTTCACCCCTCCACTTT,CASSLFTGTGTSPLHF
few,TRBV6-4,TRBJ2-1,-,TGTGCCAGCAGTCAGGGGACGGAGTCCTACAATGAGCAGTTCTTC,CASSQGTESYNEQFF
few,TRBV6-1,TRBJ2-7,-,TGTGCCAGCAGTGAAGGATGGCCTCGGGGCGAGCAGTACTTC,CASSEGWPRGEQYF
-,TRBV6-2/TRBV6-3,TRBJ1-2,-,TGTGCCAGCAGTTACCGGGACAACTATGGCTACACCTTC,CASSYRDNYGYTF
-,TRBV28,TRBJ2-7,TRBD2,TGTGCCAGTAGCACCGGGGACTATCGGAGGCAGTACTTC,CASSTGDYRRQYF
-,TRBV20-1,TRBJ1-5,-,TGCAGTGCTAGAGTTACAGGGACCCAGCCCCAGCATTTT,CSARVTGTQPQHF
many,TRBV24-1,TRBJ2-5,TRBD1,TGTGCCACCAGTGATTTCGGGACAGGTGGGTTGGAGACCCAGTACTTC,CATSDFGTGGLETQYF
-,TRBV20-1,TRBJ2-7,TRBD2,TGCAGTGCTAGAGCCCTCTTTGCGGGAGATTCGGTCGAGCAGTACTTC,CSARALFAGDSVEQYF
medium-sized,TRBV9,TRBJ1-2,-,TGTGCCAGCAGCGTAGAAGAGGGGACGATTAATGGCTACACCTTC,CASSVEEGTINGYTF
once,TRBV11-2,TRBJ1-6,-,TGTGCCAGCAGCTTAGCGGTATCCTCACCCCTCCACTTT,CASSLAVSSPLHF
-,TRBV2,TRBJ2-7,TRBD2,TGTGCCAGCGTTTCGTCCGGGACTAGGAGATACGAGCAGTACTTC,CASVSSGTRRYEQYF
-,TRBV5-1,TRBJ2-2,TRBD1,TGCGCCAGCAGTCTGAGAGGGACAGGGGAGGCCGGGGAGCTGTTTTTT,CASSLRGTGEAGELFF
-,TRBV4-2,TRBJ2-7,TRBD1,TGTGCCAGCAGCCCCACCGACTCGACAGGGACCTACGAGCAGTACTTC,CASSPTDSTGTYEQYF
medium-sized,TRBV6-1,TRBJ2-2,-,TGTGCCAGCAGTCGATCATACACCGGGGAGCTGTTTTTT,CASSRSYTGELFF
medium-sized,TRBV3-1,TRBJ1-2,-,TGTGCCAGCAGCCAAGCCACGACGGGAGGAATCTATGGCTACACCTTC,CASSQATTGGIYGYTF
-,TRBV11-2,TRBJ2-1,-,TGTTCCAGCAGCCCCCACCACTTAGGGTACCATGAGCAGTTCTTC,CSSSPHHLGYHEQFF
medium-sized,TRBV2,TRBJ1-5,-,TGTGCCAGCAGTGTCGGGGAAAGGAGCAATCAGCCCCAGCATTTT,CASSVGERSNQPQHF
few,TRBV6-1,TRBJ2-3,TRBD1,TGTGCCAGCAGTGGCTGGTCCCGGGACAGGGCTTCAGATACGCAGTATTTT,CASSGWSRDRASDTQYF
once,TRBV30,TRBJ2-5,-,TGTTCATGGAGTGTAAAAGGAGGGGGGGTAGTGACCCAGTACTTC,CSWSVKGGGVVTQYF
many,TRBV6-2/TRBV6-3,TRBJ2-4,-,TGTGCCAGCACTCTTATGGGTTACGGGGACATTCAGTACTTC,CASTLMGYGDIQYF
-,TRBV9,TRBJ2-7,-,TGTGCCAGCAGCTCCATCGCGAGCTTTTACGAGCAGTACTTC,CASSSIASFYEQYF
-,TRBV6-1,TRBJ2-7,TRBD2,TGTGCCAGCAGCCCCGCCTCTAGCGGTTGGGCCTACCAGCAGTACTTC,CASSPASSGWAYQQYF
-,TRBV6-1,TRBJ1-5,-,TGTGCCAGCAGTGAAGAGACGGGGCATCAGCCCCAGCATTTT,CASSEETGHQPQHF
-,TRBV20-1,TRBJ2-6,TRBD1,TGCAGTGCTAGTGAACCGGGACAGGAGATCTCTGGGGCCAACGTCCTGACTTTC,CSASEPGQEISGANVLTF
few,TRBV6-2/TRBV6-3,TRBJ2-1,-,TGTGCCAGCAGTTCTGAGGCCGGGAATGAGCAGTTCTTC,CASSSEAGNEQFF
medium-sized,TRBV19,TRBJ2-5,-,TGTGCCAGTAGTCAGGGATGGTTTCAAGAGACCCAGTACTTC,CASSQGWFQETQYF
-,TRBV12-3/TRBV12-4,TRBJ2-1,-,TGTGCCAGCGGTGAAACAAGCTCCTACAATGAGCAGTTCTTC,CASGETSSYNEQFF
many,TRBV9,TRBJ2-3,-,TGTGCCAGCAGCCCGACCAGGGGTAGCACAGATACGCAGTATTTT,CASSPTRGSTDTQYF
many,TRBV7-2,TRBJ2-1,TRBD2,TGTGCCAGCAGCTTAGCGAGCGGGGGGGTTTACAATGAGCAGTTCTTC,CASSLASGGVYNEQFF
-,TRBV11-2,TRBJ2-5,TRBD1,TGTGCCAGCAGCCCGGGACAGCAAGAGACCCAGTACTTC,CASSPGQQETQYF
-,TRBV5-1,TRBJ2-3,-,TGCGCCAGCAGCCCCGCGAGGGACTTCACAGATACGCAGTATTTT,CASSPARDFTDTQYF
many,TRBV6-5,TRBJ2-5,TRBD1,TGTGCCAGCAGTTACCGGACAGGGGACACCCAAGAGACCCAGTACTTC,CASSYRTGDTQETQYF
few,TRBV12-3/TRBV12-4,TRBJ2-7,TRBD1,TGTGCCAGCAGCCCGCGGGTCGGGACAGGGTCCTACGAGCAGTACTTC,CASSPRVGTGSYEQYF